The 18 T cell receptor beta chains below all came from one sample that was sequenced in a study of shared clonotypes between healthy human individuals. Generated by immunoSEQ multiplex PCR, the TCRdb table keeps only in-frame clones and is missing some. Of about 520,000 clones in the sample, 81% were seen once. What was sequenced was PBMCs. The origin of the receptors is a woman in her 40s in good health. Some clones in this sample may be carry-over from other donors' samples.

This clone was counted a single time. The rearrangement links TRBV28 to TRBJ2-1; the match to TRBD2 covers 7 bases. The CDR3 covers 17 residues. Germline V gives CDR1 MDHEN, CDR2 SYDVKM. Trimming took 6 bases from V and 5 from J; bases not matched to a gene: 16. CDR3 sequence reads: CASSPARASGMDNEQFF. DNA of the CDR3: TGTGCCAGCAGCCCCGCGAGGGCGAGCGGGATGGACAATGAGCAGTTCTTC.

The chain is built from TRBV9 and TRBJ2-7, with 8 bases identical to TRBD1. CDR3 length: 14 residues. Trimming cost V 2 bases and J 7 bases; bases outside gene matches: 8. Germline CDR1 SGDLS, CDR2 YYNGEE. The CDR3 region has the DNA TGTGCCAGCAGCGTTTCCAGGGGGCTAGGAGAGCAGTACTTC. Protein product: CASSVSRGLGEQYF.

Concerning this clone: A far larger clone lies a single base away; this is likely a read error. Other DNA sequences in this specimen translate into the identical CDR3. This chain joins TRBV30 and TRBJ1-5, with unresolved D. Between the trimmed V and J ends, which lost 0 bases and 1 base, there was a span of 7 bases. Per the germline V gene, CDR1 is GTSNPN and CDR2 is SVGIG (reference sequence). This CDR3 is built from 14 residues. CDR3 loop: CAWSVLASNQPQHF. CDR3 nucleotide sequence: TGTGCCTGGAGTGTTCTAGCAAGCAATCAGCCCCAGCATTTT.

The J gene is TRBJ2-7, the V gene TRBV28, with TRBD2 identical over 9 bases. This CDR3 comprises 16 residues. The ends lost 6 bases at V and 3 bases at J; junction bases unmatched: 12. Germline V CDR1 and CDR2: MDHEN, SYDVKM. Here the CDR3 DNA reads TGTGCCAGCAGCCTGCCTGACCCGCGGGAGGGCTACGAGCAGTACTTC. This sequence encodes CASSLPDPREGYEQYF.

By frequency in the sample, this clone is medium-sized. The same CDR3 also results from other DNA sequences found in this sample. The V and J genes are TRBV2 and TRBJ1-5; no firm D call. The V gene's germline CDR1 is SNHLY and CDR2 FYNNEI. This CDR3 contains 13 residues. Trimming left V 5 bases short and J 5 bases short, with 10 bases between. The CDR3, as DNA: TGTGCCAGCAGTTTTGCAGGAGATCAGCCCCAGCATTTT. Translated, it gives CASSFAGDQPQHF.

This chain joins TRBV30 and TRBJ1-4; no definite D call. V lost 1 base, J lost 10 bases, and 10 bases lay in between. This CDR3 has 12 amino acids. The germline gives CDR1 GTSNPN, CDR2 SVGIG (reference sequence). CDR3 loop: CAWSGELLKLFF. CDR3 bases: TGTGCCTGGAGTGGAGAACTCCTAAAACTGTTTTTT.

To note about this clone: This likely reflects a read error, since a far larger clone is one base away. This rearrangement joins TRBV5-6 to TRBJ2-3; D unresolved. V lost 2 bases, J lost 0 bases, and 1 base lay in between. CDR1 and CDR2 (germline): SGHDT, YYEEEE. The length of the CDR3 is 12 residues. The CDR3 nucleotides are TGTGCCAGCAGCTTTAGCACAGATACGCAGTATTTT. This codes for CASSFSTDTQYF.

This chain uses TRBV4-2 with TRBJ2-7; possibly TRBD1 for D (6 bases). The CDR3 has 16 amino acids. The ends were cut back, 3 bases at V and 2 bases at J, with 17 bases in the middle. The germline V gene encodes CDR1 LGHNA and CDR2 YNFKEQ. The CDR3 sequence is CASSHSGSRGTYEQYF. The CDR3 DNA sequence: TGTGCCAGCAGCCACTCCGGCTCCAGGGGCACCTACGAGCAGTACTTC.

This chain connects TRBV5-1 to TRBJ1-1; D uncertain. This CDR3 comprises 13 residues. CDR1 and CDR2 (germline): SGHRS, YFSETQ. Trimming cost V 4 bases and J 3 bases, with 10 bases left between them. This CDR3 is CASSNQQYTEAFF. CDR3 nucleotide sequence: TGCGCCAGCAGCAATCAACAATACACTGAAGCTTTCTTT.

This clone was recorded many times. This CDR3 is also generated by other DNA sequences in the sample. This sequence joins TRBV18 and TRBJ2-7; 9 positions match TRBD1. Germline V gene sequence: CDR1 KGHSH, CDR2 LQKENI. The CDR3 extends over 13 amino acids. Trimming at V came to 4 bases and at J to 6 bases, leaving 4 bases not matched to a gene. This chain's CDR3 is CASSRDRESEQYF. The CDR3 DNA reads as TGTGCCAGCTCACGGGACAGGGAAAGCGAGCAGTACTTC.

This clone was counted ten times or more. This sample also contains other DNA sequences that code for the same CDR3. The chain couples TRBV5-1 to TRBJ2-2; D is unresolved. The V gene's germline CDR1 is SGHRS and CDR2 YFSETQ. The germline V and J ends were trimmed by 1 base and 0 bases, with 4 bases remaining between them. The CDR3 totals 14 residues. Written as DNA, the CDR3 is TGCGCCAGCAGCTTGAGGTCGAACACCGGGGAGCTGTTTTTT. It encodes CASSLRSNTGELFF.

This chain's CDR3 is CASSPGTGGLDTIYF. For the CDR3, the DNA is TGTGCCAGCTCACCAGGGACAGGGGGCCTGGACACCATATATTTT. This rearrangement joins TRBV18 to TRBJ1-3; 12 bases match TRBD1. With 2 bases clipped from V and 8 bases from J, the junction kept 4 bases outside the gene matches. The CDR3 totals 15 residues. The germline V gene has CDR1 KGHSH and CDR2 LQKENI.

The chain joins TRBV7-8 to TRBJ1-2; D gene uncertain. Trimming took 1 base from V and 1 from J, leaving 4 bases between them. The CDR3 runs 13 residues. Germline lookup yields CDR1 SGHVS and CDR2 FQNEAQ. The CDR3 here is CASSLGGNYGYTF. As DNA, the CDR3 is TGTGCCAGCAGCTTAGGGGGTAACTATGGCTACACCTTC.

This clone was counted a single time. Only one base separates this from a far larger clonotype, so it likely reflects a read error. The chain links TRBV18 to TRBJ2-7, with 7 bases that match TRBD2. V lost 6 bases to trimming and J lost 4 bases; unmatched junction nucleotides: 9. Germline CDR1 KGHSH, CDR2 LQKENI. The CDR3 covers 14 residues. CDR3: CASSTEGGPYEQYF. DNA for the CDR3: TGTGCCAGCTCCACAGAGGGAGGGCCTTACGAGCAGTACTTC.

The chain has TRBV19 and TRBJ2-3; no clear D. The CDR3 consists of 14 residues. Trimming removed 1 base at V and 1 base at J, with 6 bases between. Germline loops: CDR1 LNHDA, CDR2 SQIVND (reference sequence). Here the CDR3 reads CASSIGHGTDTQYF. The CDR3 nucleotides are TGTGCCAGTAGTATAGGTCACGGCACAGATACGCAGTATTTT.

CDR3 nucleotide sequence: TGCGCCAGCAGGTCCGGGACAGGGGACGAAAAACTGTTTTTT. This sequence encodes CASRSGTGDEKLFF. The V call is TRBV5-1, the J call TRBJ1-4, with TRBD1 matching over 10 bases. The V gene's germline CDR1 is SGHRS and CDR2 YFSETQ. This CDR3 has 14 residues. V trimming: 5 bases; J trimming: 8 bases; junction bases outside the gene matches: 6.

The chain links TRBV5-4 to TRBJ2-3; 10 nucleotides align to TRBD2. Germline V gene sequence: CDR1 SGHNT, CDR2 YYREEE (reference sequence). The CDR3 runs to 16 residues. Trimming removed 5 bases from V and 1 base from J; junction bases left unmatched: 7. CDR3: CASRSPLAGGTDTQYF. The CDR3 region has the DNA TGTGCCAGCAGATCGCCGCTAGCGGGAGGCACAGATACGCAGTATTTT.

The chain couples TRBV6-1 to TRBJ2-5, with 11 bases aligning to TRBD2. Germline V gene lookup returns CDR1 MNHNS and CDR2 SASEGT. Unmatched junction bases numbered 10, after V lost 7 bases and J lost 6 bases. The CDR3 runs 15 residues. The CDR3 bases are TGTGCCAGCATGGCACTAGCGGGAGCCCCCAAGACCCAGTACTTC. Protein product: CASMALAGAPKTQYF.